This passage covers 28 T cell receptor beta chains from one sample sequenced in a study of blood T cell repertoires in COVID-19. Sequencing was performed with immunoSEQ multiplex PCR; in TCRdb, only in-frame clones are kept and a portion is missing. Of some 190,000 clones in the sample, approximately 84% were seen once. The sequenced sample consisted of PBMCs or T cells enriched from blood (not recorded which). Receptors were obtained from a woman aged 30 to 39 who had recovered from COVID-19.

The chain couples TRBV5-1 to TRBJ1-2; D may be TRBD1 (5 bases). V lost 0 bases and J 1 base, leaving 10 bases between the germline ends. Germline CDR1 reads SGHRS; CDR2 reads YFSETQ. This CDR3 has 15 residues. CDR3 in DNA: TGCGCCAGCAGCTTGGGTGGGGCCCGTAACTATGGCTACACCTTC. This codes for CASSLGGARNYGYTF.

The chain uses TRBV3-1 (or the pseudogene TRBV3-2) and TRBJ2-1, with D possibly TRBD1 on 5 matching bases. The CDR3 runs 16 residues. In germline, CDR1 is LGHDT, CDR2 YNNKEL (reference sequence). Trimming pared 8 bases from V and 4 bases from J, leaving 21 bases between. The DNA of the CDR3 is TGTGCCAGCGCCCTCAGTGGGGCACAATTTTACAATGAGCAGTTCTTC. This sequence encodes CASALSGAQFYNEQFF.

The CDR3 nucleotides are TGTGCCAGCAGCCCTGGACTGTACGGGGTTACCAATGAGCAGTTCTTC. Translating it yields CASSPGLYGVTNEQFF. This chain uses TRBV7-9 with TRBJ2-1; D is perhaps TRBD2 (5 bases). Deletions cut 5 bases from V and 6 bases from J, with 20 bases between. Germline values: CDR1 SEHNR, CDR2 FQNEAQ (reference sequence). This CDR3 is 16 amino acids long.

This clone was counted between two and nine times. The V and J genes are TRBV3-1 (or the pseudogene TRBV3-2) and TRBJ1-6; a possible D gene is TRBD1 (5 bases). Per germline, CDR1 LGHDT and CDR2 YNNKEL (reference sequence). This CDR3 region has 14 residues. V lost 2 bases, J lost 8 bases, and 10 bases lay in between. The CDR3 here is CASSQQGLDSPLHF. CDR3 nucleotides: TGTGCCAGCAGCCAACAGGGATTGGATTCACCCCTCCACTTT.

J is TRBJ2-7 and V is TRBV28; D gene unclear. V lost 5 bases and J 0 bases, leaving 11 bases between the germline ends. The CDR3 is made up of 14 amino acids. Germline-derived CDR1 and CDR2 are MDHEN and SYDVKM. The CDR3: CASSRIRSSYEQYF. The DNA of the CDR3 is TGTGCCAGCAGTAGAATCAGAAGCTCCTACGAGCAGTACTTC.

The V and J genes are TRBV19 and TRBJ2-3; tentatively, D is TRBD2 (5 bases). The germline CDR1 and CDR2 sequences are LNHDA and SQIVND (reference sequence). The CDR3 covers 16 residues. V dropped 0 bases and J dropped 4 bases, with 14 bases sitting between them. The CDR3 DNA is TGTGCCAGTAGTATAGATCGGGGTCTTCGGGCAGATACGCAGTATTTT. Translated, it gives CASSIDRGLRADTQYF.

The V call is TRBV28, the J call TRBJ1-4; no clear D gene. Trimming shortened V by 4 bases and J by 7 bases, and 16 bases separated the two germline ends. Germline V gene sequence: CDR1 MDHEN, CDR2 SYDVKM. This CDR3 spans 15 amino acids. As DNA, the CDR3 is TGTGCCAGCAGTTCCCCGCCGGGAGAGGGTGAAAAACTGTTTTTT. It translates to CASSSPPGEGEKLFF.

This rearrangement joins TRBV11-3 to TRBJ2-1; no clear D gene. Trimming pared 5 bases from V and 3 bases from J, leaving 5 bases between. The CDR3 runs 12 residues. From germline, CDR1 is SGHNT and CDR2 YENEEA. The CDR3 nucleotides read TGTGCCAGCAGCCAGGTCTACAATGAGCAGTTCTTC. Translation: CASSQVYNEQFF.

The chain recombines TRBV18 with TRBJ1-6; 7 bases align to TRBD1. The CDR3 has 16 residues. The V gene's germline CDR1 is KGHSH and CDR2 LQKENI. V lost 2 bases, J lost 7 bases, and 8 bases stayed unmatched. Here the CDR3 reads CASSPVRAQGNSPLHF. CDR3 bases: TGTGCCAGCTCACCAGTGAGGGCACAGGGGAATTCACCCCTCCACTTT.

J is TRBJ1-1 and V is TRBV5-1, with D perhaps matching TRBD1 (6 bases). V lost 1 base to trimming and J lost 3 bases, with 10 bases between them. The CDR3 loop spans 14 amino acids. The germline V gene has CDR1 SGHRS and CDR2 YFSETQ. CDR3: CASSLSGVDTEAFF. The DNA for the CDR3 is TGCGCCAGCAGCTTGTCAGGGGTAGACACTGAAGCTTTCTTT.

The chain is built from TRBV5-6 and TRBJ1-4; possible D gene TRBD1, 6 bases. CDR3 length: 15 amino acids. Per germline, CDR1 SGHDT and CDR2 YYEEEE. V dropped 4 bases and J dropped 0 bases, with 10 bases sitting between them. CDR3 sequence reads: CASSPRQATNEKLFF. The DNA for the CDR3 is TGTGCCAGCAGCCCTAGACAGGCAACTAATGAAAAACTGTTTTTT. Based on the CDR3 plus reference TRBV5-6 and TRBJ1-4, the full variable domain is DAGVTQSPTHLIKTRGQQVTLRCSPKSGHDTVSWYQQALGQGPQFIFQYYEEEERQRGNFPDRFSGHQFPNYSSELNVNALLLGDSALYLCASSPRQATNEKLFFGSGTQLSVL.

This chain joins TRBV7-2 and TRBJ1-3; 12 nucleotides match TRBD1. The CDR3 consists of 16 residues. The trim removed 1 base at V and 6 bases at J, leaving 4 bases unmatched. Germline CDR1 SGHTA, CDR2 FQGNSA. Here the CDR3 reads CASSLDGGQGANTIYF. DNA of the CDR3: TGTGCCAGCAGCTTAGACGGGGGACAGGGGGCAAACACCATATATTTT.

Concerning this clone itself: This same CDR3 is encoded by further DNA sequences in the sample. This chain links TRBV12-3 or TRBV12-4 with TRBJ2-5; no firm D call. CDR3 length: 11 amino acids. The ends were cut back, 4 bases at V and 5 bases at J, with 5 bases in the middle. CDR3 residues: CASSSEETQYF. Written as DNA, the CDR3 is TGTGCCAGCAGTTCCGAGGAGACCCAGTACTTC.

J is TRBJ2-4 and V is TRBV6-4; 11 bases are a match to TRBD1. The V and J ends lost 8 bases and 5 bases, in that order; junction bases with no gene match: 8. Germline-derived CDR1 and CDR2 are MRHNA and SNTAGT. This CDR3 comprises 15 residues. The DNA for the CDR3 is TGTGCCAGCGGACTCAGGGACAGGGGGGAAAACATTCAGTACTTC. This translates into CASGLRDRGENIQYF.

J is TRBJ2-1 and V is TRBV13; 9 nucleotides align to TRBD2. Germline V gene lookup returns CDR1 PRHDT and CDR2 FYEKMQ (reference sequence). This CDR3 contains 17 residues. J lost 4 bases, V lost 5 bases, and 12 bases had no gene match. The CDR3 nucleotides are TGTGCCAGCAGCCCCCATATAGCGGGAGCTTCATACAATGAGCAGTTCTTC. Translating gives CASSPHIAGASYNEQFF.

The chain joins TRBV4-1 to TRBJ2-1; 9 bases fit TRBD2. The CDR3 is 16 amino acids. Germline CDR1 reads MGHRA; CDR2 reads YSYEKL. J gave up 6 bases and V 0 bases, and 6 bases lay outside the gene matches. Here the CDR3 DNA reads TGCGCCAGCAGCCAAGATCCGGGACTAGCCTCCAATGAGCAGTTCTTC. Translation: CASSQDPGLASNEQFF.

The V call is TRBV11-2, the J call TRBJ1-5; 9 bases align to TRBD1. Trimming removed 5 bases from V and 3 bases from J; junction bases left unmatched: 5. From germline, CDR1 is SGHAT and CDR2 FQNNGV. The CDR3 is 15 amino acids. CDR3: CASSEGQGLNQPQHF. The DNA of the CDR3 is TGTGCCAGCAGCGAGGGACAGGGTCTCAATCAGCCCCAGCATTTT.

This clone was counted once. This sequence joins TRBV5-8 and TRBJ2-7; 8 bases line up with TRBD1. J gave up 4 bases and V 6 bases, and 12 bases lay outside the gene matches. Looked up from germline, CDR1 is SGHTS and CDR2 is YDEGEE. There are 15 residues in the CDR3. The CDR3 is CASTYRQGAIYEQYV. DNA for the CDR3: TGTGCCAGCACCTACAGGCAGGGGGCTATTTACGAGCAGTACGTC.

This clone was counted only a few times. The V gene is TRBV24-1, the J gene TRBJ1-6; 7 bases are a match to TRBD1. The CDR3 length is 13 residues. The germline gives CDR1 KGHDR, CDR2 SFDVKD. Trimming took 7 bases from V and 10 from J; bases not matched to a gene: 6. The CDR3 reads CATSRDSVSPLHF. Written as DNA, the CDR3 is TGTGCCACCAGCCGGGACAGTGTATCACCCCTCCACTTT.

The table lists this clone with a count of one. The gene calls are TRBV4-2 and TRBJ2-7, with a tentative D call TRBD1 (6 bases). Trimming took off 1 base at V and 1 base at J, with 14 bases between the two ends. The CDR3 runs 16 residues. Germline loops: CDR1 LGHNA, CDR2 YNFKEQ. DNA for the CDR3: TGTGCCAGCAGCCAAGGCGCCCGGGACACTTCCTACGAGCAGTACGTC. It codes for CASSQGARDTSYEQYV.

The chain combines TRBV7-8 with TRBJ2-7; possible D gene TRBD2, 5 bases. V was shortened by 1 base and J by 3 bases, with 16 bases between the two germline ends. Germline V gives CDR1 SGHVS, CDR2 FQNEAQ. The length of the CDR3 is 16 residues. The CDR3 coding sequence is TGTGCCAGCAGCTTAGGGCTAGCTGCGTTTAACTACGAGCAGTACTTC. Its protein product is CASSLGLAAFNYEQYF.

The table lists this clone with a few counts. The CDR3 sequence is CASSTTAGGNTIYF. The CDR3, as DNA: TGTGCCAGCAGCACCACAGCAGGGGGAAACACCATATATTTT. This chain connects TRBV6-5 to TRBJ1-3; D might be TRBD1 (5 bases). V was clipped by 6 bases and J by 4 bases, with 13 bases between them. The CDR3 is 14 residues long. Germline values: CDR1 MNHEY, CDR2 SVGAGI.

The V and J genes are TRBV9 and TRBJ2-3; 10 bases fit TRBD2. Trimming at V came to 8 bases and at J to 0 bases, leaving 6 bases not matched to a gene. Germline CDR1 SGDLS, CDR2 YYNGEE. The CDR3 spans 15 residues. Here the CDR3 reads CASTLAGDSTDTQYF. DNA for the CDR3: TGTGCCAGTACCCTAGCGGGAGACAGCACAGATACGCAGTATTTT.

The chain has TRBV5-1 and TRBJ2-1; D remains unclear. V lost 0 bases and J lost 4, with 14 bases in between. Looked up from germline, CDR1 is SGHRS and CDR2 is YFSETQ. This CDR3 contains 16 residues. The CDR3 DNA reads TGCGCCAGCAGCTTGGACCCAGCCGGGTTTTACAATGAGCAGTTCTTC. Protein product: CASSLDPAGFYNEQFF. Full variable domain (remainder filled in from reference TRBV5-1 and TRBJ2-1): KAGVTQTPRYLIKTRGQQVTLSCSPISGHRSVSWYQQTPGQGLQFLFEYFSETQRNKGNFPGRFSGRQFSNSRSEMNVSTLELGDSALYLCASSLDPAGFYNEQFFGPGTRLTVL.

The gene calls are TRBV2 and TRBJ1-1, with D unclear. The CDR3 extends over 14 amino acids. From germline, CDR1 is SNHLY and CDR2 FYNNEI. V was shortened by 2 bases and J by 5 bases, with 12 bases between the two germline ends. The CDR3 protein is CASSEKPLGTEAFF. The CDR3 nucleotides read TGTGCCAGCAGTGAAAAACCTCTCGGGACTGAAGCTTTCTTT.

This clone occurred once. V gene TRBV6-5 combines with J gene TRBJ1-1; 7 bases map to TRBD1. Germline V CDR1 and CDR2: MNHEY, SVGAGI. The CDR3 is 13 residues long. The J segment lost 0 bases and the V segment lost 11 bases, leaving 6 bases of the junction unmatched. The CDR3 DNA sequence: TGTGCCGGAAAGGGACAGATGAACACTGAAGCTTTCTTT. The encoded protein is CAGKGQMNTEAFF.

CDR3 DNA sequence: TGTGCCAGCAGCGTATCGGTGGGGGAGGGCTATGGCTACACCTTC. This codes for CASSVSVGEGYGYTF. V and J are TRBV9 and TRBJ1-2; D may be TRBD1 (5 bases). Trimming took 1 base from V and 4 from J, leaving 14 bases between them. CDR3 length equals 15 residues. Germline CDR1 is SGDLS and CDR2 is YYNGEE.

The chain carries TRBV11-2 and TRBJ1-1, with TRBD1 matching over 10 bases. The germline CDR1 and CDR2 sequences are SGHAT and FQNNGV. The V and J ends lost 5 bases and 5 bases, in that order; junction bases with no gene match: 8. This CDR3 region has 15 residues. The DNA for the CDR3 is TGTGCCAGCAGCCTCGGGACAGGGGATCATACTGAAGCTTTCTTT. Its protein is CASSLGTGDHTEAFF. Filled out from reference TRBV11-2 and TRBJ1-1, the complete variable domain reads EAGVAQSPRYKIIEKRQSVAFWCNPISGHATLYWYQQILGQGPKLLIQFQNNGVVDDSQLPKDRFSAERLKGVDSTLKIQPAKLEDSAVYLCASSLGTGDHTEAFFGQGTRLTVV.